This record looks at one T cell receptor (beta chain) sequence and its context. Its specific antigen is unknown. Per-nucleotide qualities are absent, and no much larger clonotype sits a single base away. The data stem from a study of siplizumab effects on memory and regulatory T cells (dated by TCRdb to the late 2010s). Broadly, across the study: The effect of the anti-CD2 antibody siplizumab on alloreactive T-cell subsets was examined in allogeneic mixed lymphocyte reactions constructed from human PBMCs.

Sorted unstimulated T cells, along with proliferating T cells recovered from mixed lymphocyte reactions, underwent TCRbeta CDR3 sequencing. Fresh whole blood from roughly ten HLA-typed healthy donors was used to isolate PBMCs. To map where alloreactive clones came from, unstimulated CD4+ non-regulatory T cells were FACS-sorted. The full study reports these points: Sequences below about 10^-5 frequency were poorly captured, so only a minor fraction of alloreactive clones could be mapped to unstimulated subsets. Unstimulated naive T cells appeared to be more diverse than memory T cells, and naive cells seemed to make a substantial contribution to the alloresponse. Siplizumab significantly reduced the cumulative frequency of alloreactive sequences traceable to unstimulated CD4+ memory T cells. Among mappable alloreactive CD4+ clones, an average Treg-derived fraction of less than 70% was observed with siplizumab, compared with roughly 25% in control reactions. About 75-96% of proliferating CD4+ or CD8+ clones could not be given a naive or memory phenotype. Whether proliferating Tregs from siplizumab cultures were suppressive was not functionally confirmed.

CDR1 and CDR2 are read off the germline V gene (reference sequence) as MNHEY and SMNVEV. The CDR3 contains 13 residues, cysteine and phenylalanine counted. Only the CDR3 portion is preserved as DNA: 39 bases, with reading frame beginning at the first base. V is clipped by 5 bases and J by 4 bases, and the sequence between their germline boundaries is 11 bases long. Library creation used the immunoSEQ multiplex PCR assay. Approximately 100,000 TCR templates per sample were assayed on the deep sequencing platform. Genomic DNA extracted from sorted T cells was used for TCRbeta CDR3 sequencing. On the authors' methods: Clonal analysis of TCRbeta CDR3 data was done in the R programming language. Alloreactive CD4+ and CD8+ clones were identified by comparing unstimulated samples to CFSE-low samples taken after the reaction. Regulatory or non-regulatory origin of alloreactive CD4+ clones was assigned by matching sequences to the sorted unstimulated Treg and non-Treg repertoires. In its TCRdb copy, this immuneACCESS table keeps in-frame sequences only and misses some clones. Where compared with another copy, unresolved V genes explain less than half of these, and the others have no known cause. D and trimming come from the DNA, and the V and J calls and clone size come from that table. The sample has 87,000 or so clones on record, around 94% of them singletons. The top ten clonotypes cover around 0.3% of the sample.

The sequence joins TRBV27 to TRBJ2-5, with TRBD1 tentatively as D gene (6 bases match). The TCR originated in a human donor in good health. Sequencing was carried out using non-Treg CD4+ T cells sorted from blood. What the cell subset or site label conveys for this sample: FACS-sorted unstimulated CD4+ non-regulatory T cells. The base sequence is TGTGCCAGCAGTCAAACAGGGTTAGAGACCCAGTACTTC. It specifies CASSQTGLETQYF.